This T cell receptor beta chain was identified in a study of blood T cells in healthy people across ages. Together with a sample-barcoded 5' primer, a J-beta primer mix was included in a second PCR lasting about 6 to 11 cycles. TCRdb fed the 5' RACE reads into MiXCR, producing one record per CDR3 protein. The table lists fewer than 1.5 million distinct CDR3 sequences, about 40% of them singletons. This TCR derives from a woman aged 18-29 years in good health. Sequencing was carried out using blood.

CDR3 in amino acids: CASRGPAEAFF. CDR3 bases: TGCGCCAGCAGGGGACCGGCTGAAGCTTTCTTT. The chain recombines TRBV5-1 with TRBJ1-1; perhaps TRBD1 as D (5 bases). Trimming shortened V by 5 bases and J by 6 bases, and 8 bases separated the two germline ends. Germline V lookup: CDR1 SGHRS, CDR2 YFSETQ. The CDR3 loop spans 11 amino acids.